The entry below describes one T cell receptor beta chain. These data come from a study of blood T cell repertoires in COVID-19. Study-level background: Samples of COVID-19 (acute and convalescent) were obtained from the United States, Italy and Spain.

Sequencing was performed with immunoSEQ multiplex PCR; in TCRdb, only in-frame clones are kept and a portion is missing. The repertoire holds approximately 270,000 clones, roughly nine tenths seen once, with approximately 2.2% in the top ten. Per the germline V gene, CDR1 is SGHDN and CDR2 is FVKESK. V lost 1 base and J lost 7, with 10 bases in between. CDR3 length equals 13 residues. Sequencing input: peripheral blood. The chain joins TRBV14 to TRBJ1-2; weak D call: TRBD1 (5 bases). The source is a middle-aged man with acute or convalescent COVID-19. The CDR3 spells CASSQVIGAGYTF. In nucleotides, the CDR3 is TGTGCCAGCAGCCAAGTCATAGGGGCTGGCTACACCTTC.